What follows describes a single TCR beta chain. The sample comes from a study of blood T cell repertoires in COVID-19. The CDR3 contains 12 residues. Germline CDR1 MNHEY, CDR2 SMNVEV (reference sequence). Trimming shortened V by 6 bases and J by 2 bases, and 8 bases separated the two germline ends. In the authors' methods: Nucleated cell counts were estimated from reference gene primer amplification. Generated by immunoSEQ multiplex PCR, the TCRdb table keeps only in-frame clones and is missing some. The V and J calls and the clone size are those of that table, but D and trimming were determined from the DNA. The sample holds about 430,000 clones, more than 70% seen once. This study enrolled people aged 18 to 89 from about two dozen US geographic areas.

The TCR was taken from a woman aged 18-29 years who had been exposed to COVID-19. Input material: PBMCs or T cells enriched from blood (not recorded which). The J gene is TRBJ2-7, the V gene TRBV27; D uncertain. This CDR3 is CASSRSAYEQYF. CDR3 coding DNA: TGTGCCAGCAGCCGCTCAGCCTACGAGCAGTACTTC.